This passage covers 28 T cell receptor beta chains from one sample sequenced in a study of blood T cell repertoires in COVID-19. Only in-frame clones appear in the TCRdb table, and some are missing; sequencing was by immunoSEQ multiplex PCR. The data hold 200,000 to 250,000 clones, with 83% observed a single time. Sequenced: peripheral blood. These receptors were taken from a woman aged 30 to 39 with COVID-19, enrolled during active disease.

The chain combines TRBV2 with TRBJ1-5, with unresolved D. CDR1 SNHLY and CDR2 FYNNEI come from the germline V gene. The CDR3 consists of 12 residues. Trimming took off 6 bases at V and 3 bases at J, with 6 bases between the two ends. This chain's CDR3 is CASRQDNQPQHF. The CDR3 DNA is TGTGCCAGCAGGCAGGACAATCAGCCCCAGCATTTT. Together with reference TRBV2 and TRBJ1-5, the CDR3 gives the full variable domain: EPEVTQTPSHQVTQMGQEVILRCVPISNHLYFYWYRQILGQKVEFLVSFYNNEISEKSEIFDDQFSVERPDGSNFTLKIRSTKLEDSAMYFCASRQDNQPQHFGDGTRLSIL.

Concerning this clone itself: This sample also contains other DNA sequences that code for the same CDR3. The rearrangement links TRBV2 to TRBJ2-3; no clear D gene. This CDR3 is built from 12 residues. Per the germline V gene, CDR1 is SNHLY and CDR2 is FYNNEI. V was shortened by 8 bases and J by 3 bases, with 9 bases between the two germline ends. The CDR3 loop reads CASRRETDTQYF. CDR3 nucleotides: TGTGCCAGCCGCCGAGAGACAGATACGCAGTATTTT.

The V gene is TRBV19, the J gene TRBJ2-5, with D perhaps matching TRBD2 (5 bases). V was trimmed by 1 base and J by 1 base, leaving 13 bases between them. This CDR3 is 16 amino acids long. Germline values: CDR1 LNHDA, CDR2 SQIVND (reference sequence). The CDR3 is CASSIGPLAGQETQYF. In DNA, the CDR3 is TGTGCCAGTAGTATAGGCCCCCTAGCAGGCCAAGAGACCCAGTACTTC. The full variable domain, its missing parts supplied by reference TRBV19 and TRBJ2-5, is DGGITQSPKYLFRKEGQNVTLSCEQNLNHDAMYWYRQDPGQGLRLIYYSQIVNDFQKGDIAEGYSVSREKKESFPLTVTSAQKNPTAFYLCASSIGPLAGQETQYFGPGTRLLVL.

The CDR3 region is CASSEGASYSKLTDTQYF. For the CDR3, the DNA is TGTGCCAGCAGCGAGGGAGCTAGCTACTCTAAACTCACAGATACGCAGTATTTT. The chain couples TRBV9 to TRBJ2-3; maybe TRBD2 (5 bases). Trimming stripped 3 bases from V and 2 bases from J, with 22 bases between. The CDR3 is made up of 18 amino acids. Germline V CDR1 and CDR2: SGDLS, YYNGEE.

The chain recombines TRBV2 with TRBJ2-1, with 15 nucleotides matching TRBD2. The CDR3 loop spans 15 amino acids. Losses at the gene ends were 6 bases for V and 7 bases for J; bases not matched to a gene: 4. CDR1 and CDR2 (germline): SNHLY, FYNNEI. The CDR3 reads CASSSGLAGGNEQFF. The CDR3 DNA sequence: TGTGCCAGCAGCTCCGGACTAGCGGGAGGGAATGAGCAGTTCTTC.

The V gene is TRBV10-3, the J gene TRBJ1-1, with 9 bases identical to TRBD1. V lost 6 bases, J lost 5 bases, and 4 bases stayed unmatched. There are 13 residues in the CDR3. Germline V lookup: CDR1 ENHRY, CDR2 SYGVKD. CDR3 amino acids: CAISRTGDTEAFF. The CDR3 DNA is TGTGCCATCAGCAGGACAGGGGATACTGAAGCTTTCTTT.

This clone appeared a single time. The CDR3 sequence is CASSSPDRGLSNGYTF. In nucleotides, the CDR3 is TGCGCCAGCAGCTCCCCGGACAGGGGCCTTAGTAATGGCTACACCTTC. V gene TRBV5-1 combines with J gene TRBJ1-2; 9 bases line up with TRBD1. After removal of 3 bases from V and 6 bases from J, the junction contained 12 bases not matched to a gene. This CDR3 has 16 amino acids. Looked up from germline, CDR1 is SGHRS and CDR2 is YFSETQ.

This clone was counted a few times. The chain recombines TRBV6-5 with TRBJ1-1; D remains unclear. Trimming shortened V by 6 bases and J by 5 bases, and 7 bases separated the two germline ends. CDR3 length: 11 residues. The V gene's germline CDR1 is MNHEY and CDR2 SVGAGI. The CDR3 loop is CASSPLTEAFF. In nucleotides, the CDR3 is TGTGCCAGCAGCCCCTTGACTGAAGCTTTCTTT.

This clone showed up just once. The chain has TRBV5-1 and TRBJ2-2, with 12 nucleotides matching TRBD2. Germline loops: CDR1 SGHRS, CDR2 YFSETQ. J was trimmed by 6 bases and V by 0 bases; bases with no gene match: 9. The CDR3 spans 18 residues. The CDR3 DNA sequence: TGCGCCAGCAGCTTGGGGACTAGCGGGATGACGTTAGCCGGGGAGCTGTTTTTT. Translated: CASSLGTSGMTLAGELFF.

The V and J genes are TRBV12-3 or TRBV12-4 and TRBJ1-1; weak D call: TRBD1 (5 bases). The CDR3 loop spans 13 amino acids. Trimming shortened V by 6 bases and J by 0 bases, and 8 bases separated the two germline ends. CDR3 DNA sequence: TGTGCCAGCAGCAGGGTCATGAACACTGAAGCTTTCTTT. It encodes CASSRVMNTEAFF.

This rearrangement joins TRBV19 to TRBJ1-1, with 7 bases aligning to TRBD1. Germline values: CDR1 LNHDA, CDR2 SQIVND (reference sequence). Trimming at V came to 9 bases and at J to 1 base, leaving 8 bases not matched to a gene. The CDR3 extends over 14 amino acids. CDR3 nucleotides: TGTGCCAGCGCCCCCGGACAGGCGAACACTGAAGCTTTCTTT. Amino acids: CASAPGQANTEAFF.

The rearrangement joins TRBV19 to TRBJ1-4, with 12 bases that match TRBD1. Germline V gives CDR1 LNHDA, CDR2 SQIVND (reference sequence). Trimming removed 4 bases from V and 8 bases from J; junction bases left unmatched: 5. This CDR3 spans 15 amino acids. The CDR3 nucleotides are TGTGCCAGTAGTAAGGGACAGGGGGCATCGGAAAAACTGTTTTTT. This sequence encodes CASSKGQGASEKLFF.

The CDR3 spells CASSSPDRDAETQYF. The CDR3 region has the DNA TGTGCCAGCAGCTCACCGGACAGGGACGCGGAGACCCAGTACTTC. The chain links TRBV7-2 to TRBJ2-5; 8 bases match TRBD1. The CDR3 is 15 amino acids. V gave up 4 bases and J gave up 5 bases; unmatched junction bases: 9. Germline V gene sequence: CDR1 SGHTA, CDR2 FQGNSA.

The chain couples TRBV3-1 (or the pseudogene TRBV3-2) to TRBJ2-1; D uncertain. This CDR3 has 15 amino acids. Trimming removed 0 bases from V and 0 bases from J, with 6 bases in between. CDR1 and CDR2 (germline): LGHDT, YNNKEL (reference sequence). Here the CDR3 DNA reads TGTGCCAGCAGCCAAGACAGCGTCTCCTACAATGAGCAGTTCTTC. This codes for CASSQDSVSYNEQFF.

The V and J genes are TRBV6-5 and TRBJ2-7; D is possibly TRBD2 (6 bases). This CDR3 spans 13 amino acids. Trimming removed 6 bases at V and 4 bases at J, with 13 bases between. The germline V gene has CDR1 MNHEY and CDR2 SVGAGI. CDR3 coding DNA: TGTGCCAGCAGGATGACGGAGGGATACGAGCAGTACTTC. This translates into CASRMTEGYEQYF.

The chain employs TRBV5-1 and TRBJ1-1; no reliable D call. V was shortened by 4 bases and J by 1 base, with 11 bases between the two germline ends. Germline assignment: CDR1 SGHRS and CDR2 YFSETQ. This CDR3 has 14 amino acids. In DNA form, the CDR3 reads TGCGCCAGCAGCGCAGGTTTGGAGAACACTGAAGCTTTCTTT. The encoded protein is CASSAGLENTEAFF.

V gene TRBV11-3 combines with J gene TRBJ2-2, with 10 bases matching TRBD1. J was trimmed by 5 bases and V by 0 bases; bases with no gene match: 9. Germline V CDR1 and CDR2: SGHNT, YENEEA. The CDR3 loop spans 18 amino acids. CDR3 in amino acids: CASSLETRQGAKTGELFF. DNA of the CDR3: TGTGCCAGCAGCTTAGAGACTCGACAGGGGGCTAAAACCGGGGAGCTGTTTTTT.

This clone was picked up a small number of times. The chain uses TRBV5-1 and TRBJ1-3, with D possibly TRBD1 on 5 matching bases. V gave up 4 bases and J gave up 1 base, with 12 bases separating them. Per the germline V gene, CDR1 is SGHRS and CDR2 is YFSETQ. The CDR3 runs 15 residues. CDR3 region: CASSQLPGSGNTIYF. CDR3 nucleotides: TGCGCCAGCAGCCAGCTACCAGGGTCTGGAAACACCATATATTTT.

This clone has only a few counts. The chain uses TRBV30 and TRBJ2-3, with D perhaps TRBD2 (6 bases). The germline V and J ends were trimmed by 5 bases and 3 bases, with 6 bases remaining between them. The CDR3 runs to 11 residues. Germline CDR1 reads GTSNPN; CDR2 reads SVGIG (reference sequence). CDR3 loop: CAWGTTDTQYF. Written as DNA, the CDR3 is TGTGCCTGGGGGACTACAGATACGCAGTATTTT.

The rearrangement links TRBV6-2 or TRBV6-3 to TRBJ1-5; possible D gene TRBD1, 6 bases. V lost 2 bases, J lost 6 bases, and 17 bases lay in between. Germline loops: CDR1 MNHEY, CDR2 SVGEGT. This CDR3 region has 16 residues. The CDR3 is CASSYTDRPGTQPQHF. The DNA for the CDR3 is TGTGCCAGCAGTTACACCGACAGGCCGGGCACTCAGCCCCAGCATTTT.

The V and J genes are TRBV5-4 and TRBJ1-2, with D unclear. The length of the CDR3 is 14 residues. Germline assignment: CDR1 SGHNT and CDR2 YYREEE (reference sequence). Trimming removed 7 bases from V and 5 bases from J, with 18 bases in between. In DNA, the CDR3 is TGTGCCAGCTCGAGGTGGCAGCCTCAGTATGGCTACACCTTC. Protein: CASSRWQPQYGYTF.

The rearrangement uses TRBV28 and TRBJ1-5; TRBD1 agrees at 8 bases. Germline CDR1 MDHEN, CDR2 SYDVKM. There are 14 residues in the CDR3. V lost 4 bases, J lost 7 bases, and 6 bases stayed unmatched. CDR3 sequence reads: CASSSTGGAQPQHF. The CDR3 DNA sequence: TGTGCCAGCAGTTCAACAGGGGGGGCCCAGCCCCAGCATTTT.

V is TRBV30 and J is TRBJ1-6, with D perhaps matching TRBD1 (5 bases). The CDR3 is 15 amino acids. The V and J ends lost 0 bases and 5 bases respectively, with 11 bases between them. Germline CDR1 GTSNPN, CDR2 SVGIG (reference sequence). For the CDR3, the DNA is TGTGCCTGGAGTGTAGCCAGGGCGGATAATTCACCCCTCCACTTT. The encoded protein is CAWSVARADNSPLHF. Based on the CDR3 plus reference TRBV30 and TRBJ1-6, the full variable domain is SQTIHQWPATLVQPVGSPLSLECTVEGTSNPNLYWYRQAAGRGLQLLFYSVGIGQISSEVPQNLSASRPQDRQFILSSKKLLLSDSGFYLCAWSVARADNSPLHFGNGTRLTVT.

The chain recombines TRBV12-3 or TRBV12-4 with TRBJ1-1; D gene uncertain. V lost 3 bases and J lost 4, with 6 bases in between. The CDR3 is 12 residues long. The CDR3 sequence: CASSFTSTEAFF. CDR3 nucleotides: TGTGCCAGCAGTTTTACATCCACTGAAGCTTTCTTT.

This clone was found a few times. The chain uses TRBV6-1 and TRBJ2-2; D may be TRBD2 (6 bases). The CDR3 contains 19 residues. V gave up 3 bases and J gave up 3 bases, with 23 bases separating them. Germline CDR1 reads MNHNS; CDR2 reads SASEGT. The DNA of the CDR3 is TGTGCCAGCAGTGACCCCACTATTCGGGTAGCGGAATACACCGGGGAGCTGTTTTTT. Encoded protein: CASSDPTIRVAEYTGELFF.

The chain carries TRBV19 and TRBJ2-5; a weak D match, TRBD2 (5 bases). V was cut by 2 bases and J by 5 bases, with 15 bases left in between. The CDR3 contains 15 residues. Germline loops: CDR1 LNHDA, CDR2 SQIVND (reference sequence). The CDR3 DNA reads TGTGCCAGTAGTATATTCGGAGGCAGCGAGGAGACCCAGTACTTC. Translated, it gives CASSIFGGSEETQYF.

The genes are TRBV5-4 and TRBJ2-5; TRBD1 aligns across 8 bases. CDR3 length: 14 residues. J was trimmed by 5 bases and V by 4 bases; bases with no gene match: 7. Germline V gives CDR1 SGHNT, CDR2 YYREEE (reference sequence). The CDR3 is CASSRTGYLETQYF. The CDR3 DNA sequence: TGTGCCAGCAGCAGGACAGGGTATTTGGAGACCCAGTACTTC. Looking up the rest from reference TRBV5-4 and TRBJ2-5 gives the full variable domain: ETGVTQSPTHLIKTRGQQVTLRCSSQSGHNTVSWYQQALGQGPQFIFQYYREEENGRGNFPPRFSGLQFPNYSSELNVNALELDDSALYLCASSRTGYLETQYFGPGTRLLVL.

J is TRBJ2-7 and V is TRBV5-1, with 7 bases that match TRBD2. The ends lost 6 bases at V and 1 base at J; junction bases unmatched: 16. Germline CDR1 reads SGHRS; CDR2 reads YFSETQ. The CDR3 contains 17 residues. CDR3 amino acids: CASKEGPRTRVSYEQYF. The CDR3 DNA reads TGCGCCAGCAAAGAGGGACCGCGGACTAGGGTGTCCTACGAGCAGTACTTC.